The 8 T cell receptor beta chains below were found in one sample sequenced in a study of T cell responses to AZD1222 COVID-19 vaccine. Libraries were prepared by immunoSEQ multiplex PCR; TCRdb keeps only in-frame clonotypes and omits some of them. This table has about 120,000 clones, around 90% appearing once. The sequencing here drew on peripheral blood, taken on day 0 of AZD1222 vaccination. These TCRs come from an adult in good health.

CDR3 DNA sequence: TGTGCCAGCAGCCCTGAGCAGCTACCCCTCCACTTT. Protein: CASSPEQLPLHF. This chain connects TRBV5-5 to TRBJ1-6; D is unclear. The CDR3 spans 12 residues. Germline assignment: CDR1 SGHKS and CDR2 YYEKEE (reference sequence). V gave up 4 bases and J gave up 12 bases, with 11 bases separating them.

This chain uses TRBV2 with TRBJ1-1; 9 bases fit TRBD1. The germline V gene encodes CDR1 SNHLY and CDR2 FYNNEI. The V and J ends lost 7 bases and 1 base, in that order; junction bases with no gene match: 4. The CDR3 covers 14 residues. The CDR3 loop is CASNPGQGNTEAFF. The CDR3 DNA sequence: TGTGCCAGCAATCCGGGACAGGGGAACACTGAAGCTTTCTTT.

The sample holds a few counts of this clone. The chain joins TRBV5-6 to TRBJ2-7; 11 bases are shared with TRBD1. Germline V gives CDR1 SGHDT, CDR2 YYEEEE. This CDR3 is 16 amino acids long. Trimming at V came to 5 bases and at J to 12 bases, leaving 19 bases not matched to a gene. This CDR3 reads CASSRTGGQHSRKRYF. DNA for the CDR3: TGTGCCAGCAGTCGGACAGGGGGCCAACACTCCCGAAAGCGGTACTTC.

CDR3 amino acids: CASSYSGFSAEQFF. The CDR3 coding sequence is TGTGCCAGCAGTTACTCGGGGTTCTCTGCGGAGCAGTTCTTC. This chain uses TRBV6-5 with TRBJ2-1, with D uncertain. The CDR3 is 14 amino acids. From germline, CDR1 is MNHEY and CDR2 SVGAGI. Between the trimmed V and J ends, which lost 0 bases and 10 bases, there was a span of 13 bases.

The V and J genes are TRBV19 and TRBJ2-1; perhaps TRBD1 as D (5 bases). CDR1 is LNHDA and CDR2 is SQIVND in the germline V gene (reference sequence). V lost 7 bases, J lost 8 bases, and 21 bases lay in between. The CDR3 has 15 amino acids. CDR3 nucleotides: TGTGCCAGTACTGGGGCAGCCTGGCAATCCCATGAGCAGTTCTTC. Translation gives CASTGAAWQSHEQFF.

The J gene is TRBJ1-4, the V gene TRBV5-1; 11 bases line up with TRBD1. The V gene end was trimmed by 0 bases and the J gene end by 3 bases; junction bases not matched to a gene: 4. This CDR3 has 17 amino acids. Looked up from germline, CDR1 is SGHRS and CDR2 is YFSETQ. The CDR3 DNA sequence: TGCGCCAGCAGCTTGGGGACAGGGGGCGCCCCTAATGAAAAACTGTTTTTT. Its protein is CASSLGTGGAPNEKLFF.

V usage is TRBV5-1 and J usage is TRBJ2-3; TRBD1 agrees at 7 bases. The CDR3 consists of 15 residues. Germline CDR1 and CDR2: SGHRS and YFSETQ. V was clipped by 4 bases and J by 2 bases; unmatched bases: 7. As DNA, the CDR3 is TGCGCCAGCAGCCTCCGACAGGGAGACACAGATACGCAGTATTTT. This codes for CASSLRQGDTDTQYF.

This chain joins TRBV5-1 and TRBJ1-3; D is possibly TRBD1 (5 bases). Per the germline V gene, CDR1 is SGHRS and CDR2 is YFSETQ. Trimming cost V 4 bases and J 1 base, with 12 bases left between them. The CDR3 covers 15 residues. The CDR3 reads CASSLGHESGNTIYF. In DNA, the CDR3 is TGCGCCAGCAGCCTCGGACACGAGTCTGGAAACACCATATATTTT.